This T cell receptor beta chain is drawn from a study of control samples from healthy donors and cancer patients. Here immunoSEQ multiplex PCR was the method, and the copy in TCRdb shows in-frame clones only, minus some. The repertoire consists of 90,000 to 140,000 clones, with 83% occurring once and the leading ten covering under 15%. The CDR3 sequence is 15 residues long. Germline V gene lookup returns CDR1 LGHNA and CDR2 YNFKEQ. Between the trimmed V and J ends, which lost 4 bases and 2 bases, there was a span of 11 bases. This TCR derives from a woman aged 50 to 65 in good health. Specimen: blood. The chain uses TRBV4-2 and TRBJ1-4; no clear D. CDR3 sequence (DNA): TGTGCCAGCAGCCTAAGGGCGGCGACTAATGAAAAACTGTTTTTT. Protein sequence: CASSLRAATNEKLFF.